Listed here is a single T cell receptor beta chain. The sample belongs to a study of blood T cell repertoires in COVID-19. Study-wide context: Some COVID-19 samples were acute and others convalescent; all came from the United States, Italy and Spain. T cells, B-cell-depleted T cells, or PBMCs provided the cDNA or gDNA that served as material.

The CDR3 has 14 residues. Original handling: Estimated nucleated cell counts came from reference gene primer amplification. Data came from immunoSEQ multiplex PCR; TCRdb stores just in-frame clones and leaves some out. D and trimming were read from the DNA, whereas the V and J calls and clone size are those reported in that table. This sample has around 260,000 clones, with roughly four fifths found just once. The receptor comes from a woman aged 50 to 65 who had recovered from COVID-19. The V gene is TRBV21-1, the J gene TRBJ2-1; no check of the table's D call, TRBD1, against the DNA was made. TRBV21-1 is classified as a pseudogene. Material: peripheral blood. In DNA, the CDR3 is TGTGCCAGCAGCCCGGGACAGCTGTACAATGAGCAGTTCTTC. Amino acid sequence: CASSPGQLYNEQFF.